This T cell receptor (beta chain) comes out of a study of cytomegalovirus exposure and HLA in healthy donors (dated by TCRdb to between 2016 and 2019). Regarding the study in general: In an earlier analysis of some 610 of the donors, 276 Gb of sequence data and some 100 million unique TCR beta sequences from some 170 million T cells were reported. An early release covering just under 650 HLA-typed donors comprised roughly 300 gigabases of sequencing data and tens of millions of unique TCR sequences. Of the 398 genotyped donors, 81% were placed in the genetic ancestry cluster associated with self-reported Caucasian donors. The study aimed to test whether signatures of past pathogen exposure could be identified by cataloging public T cell receptors. The study used immunosequencing to profile the T cell repertoires of around 600 subjects and linked those repertoires to cytomegalovirus serostatus. Along with the roughly 670-subject first cohort, a separate validation cohort of some 130 different subjects was used. To predict cytomegalovirus infection status, the study combined high-throughput TCR immunosequencing, statistical association of individual TCRs with disease status, and machine learning. In a later analysis, previously published TCR beta repertoires from several hundred donors were re-analyzed and high-resolution HLA genotyping was added so that TCR occurrence patterns could be studied. In the later analysis, no new phenotypic data were used to find candidate immune exposures; instead, reliance was placed on TCR beta sequences and their occurrence across donors. An earlier analysis of 587 of the donors used high-throughput TCR beta sequencing to judge whether each TCR beta V gene segment behaved as functional or pseudogenic. Alongside the repertoire data, information on donor age, sex, ethnicity and CMV serostatus was compiled. A later genetic analysis used genome-wide SNP genotypes for about three fifths of the 666 donors, treating that subset as a discovery cohort. All discovery cohort repertoires had been generated using a single sequencing platform. Both class I and class II loci were covered by HLA typing, at four-digit resolution. Typing coverage differed by locus: A, B, C, DRB1 and DQB1 were typed in roughly 620-630 donors, DQA1 in 500 to 550, DPA1 in some 570, and DPB1 in 472. Because of strong linkage in the cohort, five DR-DQ haplotypes were treated as single units for association and clustering. Among a few hundred genotyped donors of the cohort, an average of roughly 240,000 unique TCR beta nucleotide sequences were sequenced per donor, about a sixth of them non-productive.

Worth noting for this clone: Its antigen is currently not known. Base qualities are missing; no much larger clone stands one base away.

Receptor libraries were prepared by the immunoSEQ multiplex PCR assay. For the multiplex PCR, a mixture combining 60 forward primers for TCR Vbeta segments and 13 reverse primers for TCR Jbeta segments was used. The CDR3 region of rearranged TCR beta genes was amplified from genomic DNA with a multiplex PCR assay. The Illumina HiSeq System was used to sequence the amplified TCR beta libraries as 87-base-pair reads. The study's processing was this. Across the 670 or so repertoires, a later analysis counted about 81 million unique TCR beta chains, approximately 10 million of which were shared by at least two donors. Raw reads were error-corrected and collapsed into unique sequences by a nearest-neighbor algorithm in which closely related sequences were merged to remove PCR and sequencing errors. Alignment of CDR3 sequences to IMGT reference sequences was used to assign V, D and J gene segments. For a sequence to be retained, a match of at least six nucleotides was required to both a V gene segment and a J gene segment. Rearrangements were called productive when the CDR3 lacked stop codons and stayed in frame with V and J; all others were non-productive. Following IMGT convention, CDR3 was defined as the stretch from the second conserved V-encoded cysteine to the conserved J-encoded phenylalanine. The earlier analysis of 587 of the donors excluded any sequence lacking an unambiguous match to a single V gene segment. An earlier analysis of 587 of the donors called V segments functional above 56.7% productive rearrangements and segregating when the between-donor standard deviation exceeded 5%. A statistical classification framework was built to diagnose cytomegalovirus status from the catalog of TCR beta chain sequences. A later analysis assigned V and J genes by comparing TCR nucleotide sequences with IMGT/GENE-DB human TR gene sequences. Using the TCRdist pipeline, a later analysis assigned CDR3 sequences along with most-parsimonious VDJ recombination scenarios. In a later analysis, each TCR beta chain was defined by its CDR3 amino acid sequence together with its V-gene family, and reads without a unique V-gene family were excluded. A later analysis removed several hundred highly shared, low-generation-probability nucleotide sequences to deal with suspected cross-contamination and a sequencing artifact. In a later analysis, a clonal expansion index was calculated for each public chain from normalized within-repertoire ranks of inferred template counts. In a later analysis, generation probabilities were computed using a VDJ recombination model fitted to out-of-frame rearrangements, and the results were checked against IGoR. In a later analysis, hypergeometric tests were used to score TCR-TCR, TCR-HLA and TCR-CMV co-occurrence, with a repertoire-size bias correction applied to TCR pairs. False discovery rates were estimated in a later analysis by permuting HLA or CMV assignments 20 times. In a later analysis, co-occurring TCRs were grouped using DBSCAN, and TCRdist sequence similarity was added for clustering within HLA-allele-positive subsets. For co-occurrence clustering, repertoires with fewer than 30,000 or more than 120,000 public chains were excluded, along with 4 to 6 repertoires with anomalous nucleotide sharing. TCRdb provides this immuneACCESS table in a form limited to in-frame rearrangements. Some clones are lacking; in checked studies, under half of them reflect an unresolved V gene, and why the rest are absent is not known. D and trimming come from the DNA, and the V and J calls and clone size come from that table. The sample profile shows approximately 140,000 clones; about four fifths of them were found once. The ten largest clones take up around 4.5% of the sample.

The research as a whole found: According to a later analysis, TCR association rates differed among HLA loci, with DRB1 alleles showing the most associated TCRs and HLA-C alleles showing the fewest. Only TCR beta chains were sequenced in this cohort, and the absence of alpha or paired-chain data limited detectable features. The earlier analysis of about 600 of the donors excluded roughly 17 rarely observed V segments, including chromosome 9 orphons, because counts were too low. A few of the identified cytomegalovirus-associated TCR beta chains were confirmed in vitro to be specific for cytomegalovirus antigens. Compared with the 666-donor mean, donors in an Asian-associated ancestry cluster had fewer N-insertions in productive TCRs, according to a later genetic analysis. HLA typing was unavailable for some donors at each locus, so association tests used only the typed subset. The classifier was reported to diagnose cytomegalovirus status with high specificity and sensitivity in both the original cohort and the validation cohort. For the cohort, immune exposure information was limited to CMV serostatus. A cluster of highly shared sequence variants was judged likely to be a technical artifact of the sequencing pipeline. A total of fewer than 200 TCR beta chains were listed by the study as associated with cytomegalovirus. Roughly uniform sequencing depth across donors was assumed in presence/absence analyses, although this assumption may not hold. A further reported finding was that TCR beta sequences accurately predicted the HLA-A and HLA-B alleles for most subjects in the first cohort. The authors suggested that the approach could potentially be extended to other disease states and immunological phenotypes. A later analysis found that most CMV-associated TCR beta chains appeared HLA-restricted, with HLA associations seemingly driven largely by CMV exposure. Because the 87-base-pair reads could not distinguish some IMGT-functional V segments, including TRBV6-2 and TRBV6-3, those segments were excluded. An association between a missense DCLRE1C variant and V-gene and J-gene trimming of TCR beta chains was found in a later genetic analysis and replicated in an independent cohort. Linkage disequilibrium might explain the correlated functional status among segregating V segments, but an unknown experimental factor could not be excluded. In a later analysis, HLA-associated TCR beta chains showed more clonal expansion and lower generation probabilities than non-associated chains that were equally common. While some public TCRs were present in many individuals, most TCR sequences turned up only very rarely across donors. A later analysis reported that several top co-occurrence clusters appeared linked to parvovirus B19, influenza, CMV and Epstein-Barr virus. In a later analysis, 16,951 TCR beta sequences were associated with specific HLA alleles at a false discovery rate of 0.05. Broadly in line with IMGT annotations, most TCR beta V segments showed up in productive rearrangements about 87% or about 30% of the time in an earlier analysis of 450 to 600 of the donors. Strong co-occurrence of HLA alleles, especially DR and DQ, made assigning TCR associations to individual alleles difficult.

CDR1 and CDR2 are drawn from the germline V gene: SGHDT, YYEEEE. The junction carries 11 bases between V and J, which are trimmed by 4 bases and 4 bases respectively. The cysteine opens and the phenylalanine closes a CDR3 of 13 amino acids. Only the CDR3 DNA stays, 39 bases, in frame from base 1. In total, roughly 670 healthy bone marrow donors made up the cohort. All cohort members were sampled while nominally healthy, although unrecorded immune exposures were likely present. The donor was CMV seropositive and belonged to the group of around 300 seropositive cohort members. A peripheral blood sample was provided by each donor, and peripheral blood mononuclear cells were used for TCR beta sequencing. The Qiagen DNeasy Blood Extraction Kit was used to extract genomic DNA from the blood cell samples.

The V and J segments used are TRBV5-6 and TRBJ1-1; TRBD1 is a possible D gene, resting on 6 matching bases. Sequenced material: PBMCs. This TCR came from a middle-aged man in good health and CMV-seropositive. The sequenced DNA: TGTGCCAGCAGCCCCGACAGGAGCACTGAAGCTTTCTTT. Protein translation: CASSPDRSTEAFF.